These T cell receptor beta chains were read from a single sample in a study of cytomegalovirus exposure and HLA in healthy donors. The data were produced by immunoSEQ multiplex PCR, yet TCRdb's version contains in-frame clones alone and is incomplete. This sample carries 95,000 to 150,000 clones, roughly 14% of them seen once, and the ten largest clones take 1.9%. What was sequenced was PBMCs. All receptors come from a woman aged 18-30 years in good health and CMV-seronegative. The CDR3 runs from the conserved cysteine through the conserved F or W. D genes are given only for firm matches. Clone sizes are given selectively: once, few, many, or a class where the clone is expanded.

CASSLGTEYRGYTF	TRBV5-4	TRBJ1-2	few	TRBD1
CASSETDFGNEQFF	TRBV9	TRBJ2-1	-	-
CASSSPRTSGATTGELFF	TRBV28	TRBJ2-2	-	TRBD2
CASSLAGQGFGKLFF	TRBV5-4	TRBJ1-4	-	TRBD1
CASSLGTGFNSNQPQHF	TRBV5-6	TRBJ1-5	-	TRBD1
CASSPAGLSNQPQHF	TRBV7-2	TRBJ1-5	-	-
CASSAAGALFGYEQFF	TRBV9	TRBJ2-1	-	-
CASSNPGGAETQYF	TRBV5-6	TRBJ2-5	-	-
CATSVGGQTFGTEAFF	TRBV15	TRBJ1-1	-	-
CAWSADRVGEQYF	TRBV30	TRBJ2-7	few	TRBD1
CATLGGGETQYF	TRBV7-9	TRBJ2-5	-	-
CASSVGDLSGADTQYF	TRBV9	TRBJ2-3	few	-
CASSSPRREQYF	TRBV7-9	TRBJ2-7	-	-
CASALLRGVTDTQYF	TRBV2	TRBJ2-3	few	TRBD2
CASSPGTGSYEQYF	TRBV6-5	TRBJ2-7	few	TRBD1
CSVDSPGEQFF	TRBV29-1	TRBJ2-1	-	-
CAWSARAGDQPQHF	TRBV30	TRBJ1-5	-	-
CASSSDLTISDTQYF	TRBV6-5	TRBJ2-3	few	-
CASSEGAQNQPQHF	TRBV25-1	TRBJ1-5	-	-
CASAGVSNTGELFF	TRBV9	TRBJ2-2	few	TRBD2
CASSQDDGGRAGNTQYF	TRBV4-2	TRBJ2-3	few	TRBD2
CASSLRTAQAFF	TRBV7-9	TRBJ1-1	few	-
CASSQRTSGGYNEQFF	TRBV4-2	TRBJ2-1	few	TRBD2
CASSLKEASGSEFF	TRBV4-1	TRBJ2-1	-	TRBD2
CASSHRTGGIHEQYF	TRBV14	TRBJ2-7	-	TRBD1
CASSLWHF	TRBV13	TRBJ2-7	few	-
CASSPGTRTGEQYF	TRBV11-2	TRBJ2-7	-	TRBD2
CASSDAGGYQPQHF	TRBV27	TRBJ1-5	-	-
CASQSVTGLTQYF	TRBV23-1	TRBJ2-5	-	-
CASIPRMREGATSTDTQYF	TRBV7-9	TRBJ2-3	-	TRBD2
CASSEGSNQPQHF	TRBV6-4	TRBJ1-5	-	-
CASSIINRDTEAFF	TRBV19	TRBJ1-1	-	-
CASSPPPGGPYEQYF	TRBV18	TRBJ2-7	-	TRBD2
CASSLGGGGITEAFF	TRBV11-3	TRBJ1-1	-	-
CASKGFGVENTEAFF	TRBV28	TRBJ1-1	-	-
CASSQEGPEETQYF	TRBV4-2	TRBJ2-5	few	-
CAWSRDRPYMNTEAFF	TRBV30	TRBJ1-1	-	TRBD1
CASSTGQGRWEKLFF	TRBV13	TRBJ1-4	few	TRBD1
CASSLGRGSTEAFF	TRBV5-1	TRBJ1-1	-	TRBD1
CASRRDGSSYEQYF	TRBV10-1	TRBJ2-7	-	-
CASSIHRNTEAFF	TRBV19	TRBJ1-1	few	-
CASSLGQYAEAFF	TRBV27	TRBJ1-1	-	-
CATSRGGDYEQYF	TRBV15	TRBJ2-7	few	-
CSAGTSANNEQFF	TRBV29-1	TRBJ2-1	-	TRBD2
CASSIGQIYEQYF	TRBV19	TRBJ2-7	few	-
CASSEDREINEQFF	TRBV6-1	TRBJ2-1	-	TRBD1
CASDQGVETQYF	TRBV30	TRBJ2-5	few	-
CAWSLGGTGAETQYF	TRBV30	TRBJ2-5	-	TRBD1
CASSYFPTGTLYEQYF	TRBV6-5	TRBJ2-7	few	TRBD1
CASSLRQANYGYTF	TRBV19	TRBJ1-2	-	-
CASSQVGDSPLHF	TRBV4-3	TRBJ1-6	-	-
CASSPAYSQEYTGELFF	TRBV10-2	TRBJ2-2	few	-
CASSFTGGNQPQHF	TRBV5-4	TRBJ1-5	few	-
CASSLYLQGAGEQFF	TRBV28	TRBJ2-1	-	TRBD1
CASSPWTGVQETQYF	TRBV18	TRBJ2-5	-	TRBD1